The T cell receptor beta chain under discussion was sequenced for a study of cytomegalovirus exposure and HLA in healthy donors. Study summary: Of the donors genotyped, several hundred in all, 75% to 90% fell in the Caucasian-associated ancestry cluster.

This PCR relied on a set of 60 Vbeta primers and 13 Jbeta primers. Method: immunoSEQ multiplex PCR; TCRdb's copy keeps in-frame clones and lacks some. The sample contains about 210,000 clones, about nine tenths of which appear only once. As regards this clone: Its antigen remains unidentified.

Study-wide findings and caveats: With later analysis, a missense DCLRE1C variant became linked to TCR beta V- and J-gene trimming. In vitro data verified a few CMV-associated chains as specific for CMV antigens. In a later analysis, several top co-occurrence clusters appeared linked to parvovirus B19, influenza, CMV and Epstein-Barr virus.

The clonotype was recovered from a boy younger than 10 in good health and CMV-seronegative. Sequenced: PBMCs.

Written as DNA, the CDR3 is TGCGCCAGCAGCCCTACCCTGGACAGGAGCACAGATACGCAGTATTTT. This encodes CASSPTLDRSTDTQYF. The chain combines TRBV4-1 with TRBJ2-3, with 7 bases that match TRBD1. J lost 0 bases, V lost 4 bases, and 7 bases had no gene match. The CDR3 spans 16 residues. The germline V gene has CDR1 MGHRA and CDR2 YSYEKL.